This T cell receptor beta chain was observed in a study of blood T cell repertoires in COVID-19. Study details: There were acute and convalescent COVID-19 samples, and they came from the United States, Italy and Spain. PBMCs, B-cell-depleted T cells, or T cells were the source of the cDNA or gDNA that made up the material.

Per germline, CDR1 MNHEY and CDR2 SVGEGT. Trimming took 2 bases from V and 5 from J; bases not matched to a gene: 7. The CDR3 sequence is 15 residues long. In its sample, this clone was seen once. TCRdb's table, derived via immunoSEQ multiplex PCR, lists solely in-frame clones and lacks some. The sample shows roughly 250,000 clones, 85% to 90% of them seen only once. J is TRBJ2-3 and V is TRBV6-2 or TRBV6-3; 7 bases agree with TRBD2. Source material: peripheral blood. This clonotype was sampled from a man aged 25 to 40 with acute or convalescent COVID-19. CDR3 bases: TGTGCCAGCAGTTACGAGGGGCTAGCGGTAGATACGCAGTATTTT. This translates into CASSYEGLAVDTQYF.